Listed below are T cell receptor delta chains from one sample, sequenced in a study of γδ T cells in repeated Plasmodium falciparum infection. TCRdb processed the multiplex PCR reads again with the CATT caller. The sample lists tens of thousands of delta-chain clones, approximately 0.96% occurring once. The sample was gamma-delta T cells from blood. Receptors originate from a pool of human donors (malaria-infected and uninfected, not separated). Both conserved end residues are part of each CDR3. The order of the fields is D gene, V gene, clone size, J gene, CDR3 DNA, CDR3 protein. The D gene is left open where the match is weak. Size is stated as once, few, many or a size class.

>TRDD3|TRDV1|medium-sized|TRDJ2
TGTGCTCTTGGGAACCCCGACTCGGATCATCGATGGGGGATACGCGATATAAAAGCTTTGACAGCACAACTCTTCTTT
CALGNPDSDHRWGIRDIKALTAQLFF
>TRDD3|TRDV1|many|TRDJ1
TGTGCTCTTGGGGAACTAACTCCTACGACTGGGGGACGGTACACCGATAAACTCATCTTT
CALGELTPTTGGRYTDKLIF
>NA|TRDV1|many|TRDJ1
TGTGCTCTTGGGGAACTACCTACCCCTTTGCCTTCGGCCTACACCGATAAACTCATCTTT
CALGELPTPLPSAYTDKLIF
>TRDD3|TRDV1|many|TRDJ1
TGTGCTCTTGGGGAACCTACTTCCTTCCAACTGGGGGATTTCGATAAACTCATCTTT
CALGEPTSFQLGDFDKLIF
>TRDD2|TRDV1|many|TRDJ1
TGTGCTCTTGGGGAACCTTCCTATCCCCCGTCAACCCATACTGAACTCATCTTT
CALGEPSYPPSTHTELIF
>TRDD3|TRDV1|medium-sized|TRDJ1
TGTGCTCTTGGGGAACGAAGTATCAGGTACCCCATTGTGGGGGATACGTTCGGGTACACCGATAAACTCATCTTT
CALGERSIRYPIVGDTFGYTDKLIF
>TRDD3|TRDV1|medium-sized|TRDJ1
TGTGCTCTTGGGGCCATTCCCCTGGGGATACCTTACACCGATAAACTCATCTTT
CALGAIPLGIPYTDKLIF
>NA|TRDV2|medium-sized|TRDJ3
TGTGCCTGTGACACCGCGGTCCGAAGCTCCTGGGACACCCGACAGATGTTTTTC
CACDTAVRSSWDTRQMFF
>NA|TRDV1|many|TRDJ1
TGTGCTCTTGGGGAATATTGTATCGGCCGCCTTCCTACGTTTCCTACTGGGGGATACACCGATAAACTCATCTTT
CALGEYCIGRLPTFPTGGYTDKLIF
>NA|TRDV1|many|TRDJ1
TGTGCTCTTGGGAGCTATAGGAAAAGGGGTCCGTACACCGATAAACTCATCTTT
CALGSYRKRGPYTDKLIF